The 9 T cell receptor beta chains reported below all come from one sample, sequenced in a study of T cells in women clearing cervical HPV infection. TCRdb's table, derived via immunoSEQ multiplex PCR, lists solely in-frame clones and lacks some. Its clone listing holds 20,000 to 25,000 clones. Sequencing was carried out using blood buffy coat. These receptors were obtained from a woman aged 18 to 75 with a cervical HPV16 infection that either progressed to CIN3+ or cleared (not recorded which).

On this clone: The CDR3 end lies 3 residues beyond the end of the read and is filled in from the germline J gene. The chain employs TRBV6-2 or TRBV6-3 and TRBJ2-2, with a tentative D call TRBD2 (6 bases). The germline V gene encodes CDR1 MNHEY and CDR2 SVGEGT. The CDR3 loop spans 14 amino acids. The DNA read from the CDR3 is TGTGCCAGCAGTTACTCCCCCAGGGAGGCACCG. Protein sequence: CASSYSPREAP. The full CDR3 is CASSYSPREAPLFF.

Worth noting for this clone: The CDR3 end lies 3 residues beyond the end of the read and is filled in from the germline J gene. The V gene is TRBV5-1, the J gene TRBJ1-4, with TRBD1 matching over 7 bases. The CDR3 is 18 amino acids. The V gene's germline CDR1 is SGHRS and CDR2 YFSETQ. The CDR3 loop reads CASSLARRGGVDNSPLFF. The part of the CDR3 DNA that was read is TGCGCCAGCAGCTTGGCACGTCGAGGGGGCGTCGATAATTCACCA.

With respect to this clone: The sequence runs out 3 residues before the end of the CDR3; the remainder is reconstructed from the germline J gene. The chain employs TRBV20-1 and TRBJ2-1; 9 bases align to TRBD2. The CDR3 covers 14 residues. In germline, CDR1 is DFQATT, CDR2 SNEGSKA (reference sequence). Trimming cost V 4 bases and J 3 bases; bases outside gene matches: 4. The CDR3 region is CSAIAGANYNEQFF. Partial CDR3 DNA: TGCAGTGCTATAGCGGGAGCTAACTACAATGAG.

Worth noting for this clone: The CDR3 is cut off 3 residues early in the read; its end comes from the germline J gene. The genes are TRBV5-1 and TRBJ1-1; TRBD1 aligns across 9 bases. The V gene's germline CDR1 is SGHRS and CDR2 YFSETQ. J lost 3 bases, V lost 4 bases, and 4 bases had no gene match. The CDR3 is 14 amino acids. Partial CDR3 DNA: TGCGCCAGCAGCGTGGACAGGGGTCACACTGAA. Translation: CASSVDRGHTE. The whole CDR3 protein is CASSVDRGHTEAFF.

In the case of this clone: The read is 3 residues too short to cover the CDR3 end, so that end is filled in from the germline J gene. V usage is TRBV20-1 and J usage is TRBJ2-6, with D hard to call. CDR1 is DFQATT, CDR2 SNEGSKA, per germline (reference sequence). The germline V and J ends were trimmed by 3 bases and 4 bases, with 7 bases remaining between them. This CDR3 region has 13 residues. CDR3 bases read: TGCAGTGCTAGGACTGAAGGGGCCAACGTC. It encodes CSARTEGANV. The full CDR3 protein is CSARTEGANVLTF.

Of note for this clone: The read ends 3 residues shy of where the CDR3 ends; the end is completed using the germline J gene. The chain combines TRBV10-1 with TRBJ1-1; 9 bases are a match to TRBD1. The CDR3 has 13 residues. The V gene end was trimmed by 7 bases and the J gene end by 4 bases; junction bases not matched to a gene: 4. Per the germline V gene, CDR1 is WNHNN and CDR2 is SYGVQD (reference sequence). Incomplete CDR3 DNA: TGCGCCAGCACCGGGACAGGGTCCACTGAA. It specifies CASTGTGSTE. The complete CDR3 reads CASTGTGSTEAFF.

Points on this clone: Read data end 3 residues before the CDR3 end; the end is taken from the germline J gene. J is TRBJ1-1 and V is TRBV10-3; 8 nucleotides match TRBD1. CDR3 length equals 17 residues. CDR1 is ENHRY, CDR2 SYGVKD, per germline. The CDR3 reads CAISELPSGQANSGAFF. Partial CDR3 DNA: TGTGCCATCAGTGAGCTCCCCTCGGGACAGGCAAATTCCGGT.

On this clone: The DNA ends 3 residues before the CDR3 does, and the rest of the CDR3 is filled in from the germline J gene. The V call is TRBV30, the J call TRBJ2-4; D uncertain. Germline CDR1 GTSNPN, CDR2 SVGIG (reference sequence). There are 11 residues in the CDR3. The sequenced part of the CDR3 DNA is TGTGCCTGGAGTCAAATCTATGGT. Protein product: CAWSQIYG. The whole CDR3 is CAWSQIYGQYF.

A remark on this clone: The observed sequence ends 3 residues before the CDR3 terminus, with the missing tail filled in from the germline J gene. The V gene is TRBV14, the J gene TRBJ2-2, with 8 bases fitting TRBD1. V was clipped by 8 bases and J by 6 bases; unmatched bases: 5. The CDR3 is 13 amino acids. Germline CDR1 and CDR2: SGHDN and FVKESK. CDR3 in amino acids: CASRQGMAGELFF. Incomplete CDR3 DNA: TGTGCCAGCCGACAGGGGATGGCCGGGGAG.